This T cell receptor (beta chain) was retrieved from a study of blood T cell repertoires in COVID-19. Turning to the study itself: Acute and convalescent COVID-19 samples came from the United States, Italy and Spain. Nucleic acid was either cDNA or gDNA, and it came from T cells, B-cell-depleted T cells, or PBMCs.

The CDR3 extends over 17 amino acids. CDR1 KGHDR and CDR2 SFDVKD come from the germline V gene. Trimming pared 7 bases from V and 0 bases from J, leaving 18 bases between. In the original workflow: Amplification of reference gene primers was used by the study to estimate nucleated cell counts. Sequenced by immunoSEQ multiplex PCR; TCRdb stores in-frame clones only, minus some. V, J and clone size were drawn from that table, and D and trimming were deduced from the DNA. The repertoire holds 170,000 or so clones, with about 86% as singletons. Sequencing used peripheral blood. The origin of this receptor is a man aged 50-60 years with active or convalescent COVID-19. This rearrangement joins TRBV24-1 to TRBJ2-1; maybe TRBD2 (6 bases). CDR3 sequence reads: CATSEGSRLVSYNEQFF. CDR3 DNA: TGTGCCACCAGCGAGGGGTCGAGACTAGTCTCCTACAATGAGCAGTTCTTC.